This is a list of T cell receptor beta chains from one sample in a study of blood T cell repertoires in COVID-19. Sequenced by immunoSEQ multiplex PCR; TCRdb stores in-frame clones only, minus some. The sample lists fewer than 300,000 clones, approximately 93% occurring once. The source material was peripheral blood. These receptors came from a woman between 25 and 40 years old with COVID-19, enrolled during active disease. Each CDR3 is given with its conserved first and last residue. The order of the fields is J gene, V gene, CDR3 protein.

j_call: TRBJ1-3
v_call: TRBV4-1
cdr3_aa: CASSQTLTGGGNTIYF

j_call: TRBJ2-7
v_call: TRBV5-4
cdr3_aa: CASSFSSDPPYEQYF

j_call: TRBJ1-1
v_call: TRBV12-3/TRBV12-4
cdr3_aa: CASTRRLEAFF

j_call: TRBJ2-1
v_call: TRBV27
cdr3_aa: CASRPRTSGGGYEQFF

j_call: TRBJ2-5
v_call: TRBV7-3
cdr3_aa: CASSLGLAGDETQYF

j_call: TRBJ1-2
v_call: TRBV19
cdr3_aa: CASSTPTGTGRGPSYGYTF

j_call: TRBJ2-5
v_call: TRBV29-1
cdr3_aa: CSVVLGGQETQYF

j_call: TRBJ1-5
v_call: TRBV28
cdr3_aa: CASRGTGLSNQPQHF

j_call: TRBJ2-5
v_call: TRBV5-1
cdr3_aa: CASRQTGGSETQYF

j_call: TRBJ1-2
v_call: TRBV10-3
cdr3_aa: CAISESSGTGWSGRSYTF